One and the same sample provided the 27 T cell receptor beta chains below, sequenced in a study of T cell changes during pregnancy in multiple sclerosis (dated by TCRdb to the late 2010s). Libraries were built with the immunoSEQ multiplex PCR assay. Here the immuneACCESS table is served through TCRdb, limited to in-frame sequences with V and J called. Missing clones are a known gap in these copies; in checked studies unresolved V genes cover under half, and the rest lacks a known reason. The sample has about 92,000 clones on record, over 85% of them singletons. 4.3% of the sample is taken by the ten largest. This specimen was peripheral blood, taken in the first trimester of pregnancy. All receptors derive from a female donor with multiple sclerosis, enrolled in a pregnancy study.

The chain employs TRBV5-1 and TRBJ1-2, with D maybe TRBD1 (6 bases). This CDR3 comprises 17 residues. Trimming shortened V by 0 bases and J by 8 bases, and 23 bases separated the two germline ends. CDR1 and CDR2 (germline): SGHRS, YFSETQ. Here the CDR3 reads CASSLGPARTAQGGYTF. DNA for the CDR3: TGCGCCAGCAGCTTGGGTCCGGCGCGGACAGCACAGGGCGGCTACACCTTC.

Only one count was recorded for this clone. The V and J genes are TRBV19 and TRBJ1-2, with TRBD1 as a possible D gene (5 bases). CDR3 length: 13 residues. The ends were cut back, 7 bases at V and 2 bases at J, with 11 bases in the middle. Germline-derived CDR1 and CDR2 are LNHDA and SQIVND (reference sequence). In nucleotides, the CDR3 is TGTGCCAGTACCCCGGACACAAACTATGGCTACACCTTC. Its protein is CASTPDTNYGYTF. The full variable domain, with the rest looked up from reference TRBV19 and TRBJ1-2, is DGGITQSPKYLFRKEGQNVTLSCEQNLNHDAMYWYRQDPGQGLRLIYYSQIVNDFQKGDIAEGYSVSREKKESFPLTVTSAQKNPTAFYLCASTPDTNYGYTFGSGTRLTVV.

The gene calls are TRBV6-1 and TRBJ2-4; possibly TRBD2 for D (5 bases). The CDR3 sequence is 13 residues long. The ends were cut back, 6 bases at V and 3 bases at J, with 9 bases in the middle. Germline assignment: CDR1 MNHNS and CDR2 SASEGT. The CDR3 reads CASREAGKNIQYF. CDR3 DNA sequence: TGTGCCAGCAGGGAGGCTGGCAAAAACATTCAGTACTTC.

The table lists this clone with a count of one. V usage is TRBV10-1 and J usage is TRBJ1-1; TRBD1 matches 10 bases. V lost 0 bases and J lost 3; bases outside the gene matches: 4. The germline gives CDR1 WNHNN, CDR2 SYGVQD (reference sequence). This CDR3 has 16 amino acids. CDR3 nucleotide sequence: TGCGCCAGCAGTGAGTCCGGGACAGGGGCCGACACTGAAGCTTTCTTT. Its protein is CASSESGTGADTEAFF.

This sequence joins TRBV27 and TRBJ1-2; 10 bases are a match to TRBD1. The ends lost 5 bases at V and 6 bases at J; junction bases unmatched: 6. Germline V lookup: CDR1 MNHEY, CDR2 SMNVEV (reference sequence). The CDR3 extends over 14 amino acids. The CDR3: CASSQTGGAHGYTF. The CDR3 DNA is TGTGCCAGCAGTCAGACAGGGGGCGCGCATGGCTACACCTTC.

CDR3 DNA: TGTGCCAGCAGCTTAACGTCTAGCGGGGGCATCAGCACAGATACGCAGTATTTT. Residues: CASSLTSSGGISTDTQYF. The J gene is TRBJ2-3, the V gene TRBV7-3, with 10 bases matching TRBD2. Germline CDR1 is SGHTA and CDR2 is FQGTGA. V dropped 0 bases and J dropped 0; count of bases not matched to a gene: 6. The length of the CDR3 is 18 residues. Variable domain in full (rest from reference TRBV7-3 and TRBJ2-3): GAGVSQTPSNKVTEKGKYVELRCDPISGHTALYWYRQSLGQGPEFLIYFQGTGAADDSGLPNDRFFAVRPEGSVSTLKIQRTERGDSAVYLCASSLTSSGGISTDTQYFGPGTRLTVL.

J is TRBJ1-1 and V is TRBV19; maybe TRBD1 (5 bases). The CDR3 sequence is 15 residues long. The germline V and J ends were trimmed by 0 bases and 1 base, with 9 bases remaining between them. Germline V gene lookup returns CDR1 LNHDA and CDR2 SQIVND (reference sequence). Written as DNA, the CDR3 is TGTGCCAGTAGTATAGAGGGGCTGAAGAACACTGAAGCTTTCTTT. Amino acids: CASSIEGLKNTEAFF.

The J gene is TRBJ2-2, the V gene TRBV7-9; a possible D gene is TRBD1 (5 bases). The CDR3 runs to 17 residues. Trimming took 1 base from V and 4 from J, leaving 16 bases between them. Germline CDR1 is SEHNR and CDR2 is FQNEAQ (reference sequence). The CDR3 region has the DNA TGTGCCAGCAGCTTAGTAGTGGCAGGGCGCGGCACCGGGGAGCTGTTTTTT. This codes for CASSLVVAGRGTGELFF.

This clone was detected only a few times. The V gene is TRBV5-5, the J gene TRBJ1-2; no reliable D call. V lost 4 bases and J 3 bases, leaving 13 bases between the germline ends. This CDR3 spans 14 amino acids. CDR1 and CDR2 (germline): SGHKS, YYEKEE (reference sequence). This CDR3 is CASSAVFSDYGYTF. The CDR3 coding sequence is TGTGCCAGCAGCGCCGTGTTTAGTGACTATGGCTACACCTTC.

The gene calls are TRBV7-3 and TRBJ1-5; TRBD1 matches 7 bases. Germline CDR1 reads SGHTA; CDR2 reads FQGTGA. The CDR3 runs to 17 residues. With V trimmed by 1 base and J by 3 bases, 9 bases remained unmatched. DNA for the CDR3: TGTGCCAGCAGCTTAAAAGGTTTCAGGGGGTACAATCAGCCCCAGCATTTT. The encoded protein is CASSLKGFRGYNQPQHF.

The chain links TRBV18 to TRBJ1-5; TRBD1 aligns across 8 bases. The germline CDR1 and CDR2 sequences are KGHSH and LQKENI. This CDR3 has 15 amino acids. The junction had 6 bases not matched to a gene; V was cut back by 6 bases and J by 2 bases. DNA for the CDR3: TGTGCCAGCTCCCCGACAGGGGTGGGCAATCAGCCCCAGCATTTT. Its translation is CASSPTGVGNQPQHF.

The rearrangement joins TRBV2 to TRBJ1-6; D perhaps matches TRBD1 (5 bases). Trimming cost V 8 bases and J 10 bases, with 15 bases left between them. This CDR3 region has 13 residues. Germline V gives CDR1 SNHLY, CDR2 FYNNEI. This chain's CDR3 is CASRVGHPSPLHF. The CDR3 DNA reads as TGTGCCAGCCGTGTCGGACACCCATCACCCCTCCACTTT.

The CDR3 DNA is TGTGCCAGTAGTATTACAGGGGTCCTCTCTCCTGGCACAGATACGCAGTATTTT. The encoded protein is CASSITGVLSPGTDTQYF. The rearrangement links TRBV19 to TRBJ2-3; TRBD1 matches at 7 bases. The germline gives CDR1 LNHDA, CDR2 SQIVND (reference sequence). The CDR3 has 18 amino acids. J gave up 1 base and V 3 bases, and 13 bases lay outside the gene matches.

The chain is built from TRBV9 and TRBJ1-5; possible D gene TRBD1, 6 bases. The V and J ends lost 3 bases and 4 bases respectively, with 17 bases between them. The CDR3 sequence is 16 residues long. Germline lookup yields CDR1 SGDLS and CDR2 YYNGEE. The CDR3 DNA reads as TGTGCCAGCAGCGCCTCAGGGGATGTGGGTAATCAGCCCCAGCATTTT. This codes for CASSASGDVGNQPQHF.

This clone has a single count. The chain has TRBV30 and TRBJ1-1; a possible D gene is TRBD1 (5 bases). Germline loops: CDR1 GTSNPN, CDR2 SVGIG (reference sequence). CDR3 size: 13 residues. The V and J ends lost 5 bases and 9 bases respectively, with 19 bases between them. The DNA for the CDR3 is TGTGCCTGGGGGCCCCGCAGGGCCGACCAAGCTTTCTTT. This translates into CAWGPRRADQAFF.

This clone has a handful of counts. The chain joins TRBV27 to TRBJ2-3; D not resolved. Between the trimmed V and J ends, which lost 4 bases and 5 bases, there was a span of 10 bases. The V gene's germline CDR1 is MNHEY and CDR2 SMNVEV (reference sequence). The CDR3 loop spans 13 amino acids. The CDR3 here is CASSSYSLDTQYF. The CDR3 nucleotides are TGTGCCAGCAGTTCCTACTCCCTAGATACGCAGTATTTT.

This sequence joins TRBV7-6 and TRBJ2-1; 7 bases line up with TRBD2. J gave up 0 bases and V 1 base, and 9 bases lay outside the gene matches. This CDR3 is built from 18 residues. CDR1 and CDR2 (germline): SGHVS, FNYEAQ. The CDR3 here is CASSLGPPTGGSYNEQFF. For the CDR3, the DNA is TGTGCCAGCAGCTTAGGCCCCCCGACGGGGGGCTCCTACAATGAGCAGTTCTTC.

V is TRBV7-9 and J is TRBJ1-1, with 7 bases identical to TRBD1. The CDR3 has 16 residues. V gave up 1 base and J gave up 0 bases; unmatched junction bases: 5. From germline, CDR1 is SEHNR and CDR2 FQNEAQ (reference sequence). The CDR3 is CASSLGQGGLNTEAFF. For the CDR3, the DNA is TGTGCCAGCAGCTTAGGACAGGGCGGATTGAACACTGAAGCTTTCTTT. Complete variable domain (other parts from reference TRBV7-9 and TRBJ1-1): DTGVSQNPRHKITKRGQNVTFRCDPISEHNRLYWYRQTLGQGPEFLTYFQNEAQLEKSRLLSDRFSAERPKGSFSTLEIQRTEQGDSAMYLCASSLGQGGLNTEAFFGQGTRLTVV.

This chain uses TRBV6-1 with TRBJ2-3; the match to TRBD2 covers 11 bases. The CDR3 runs 15 residues. The V gene end was trimmed by 6 bases and the J gene end by 1 base; junction bases not matched to a gene: 3. CDR1 and CDR2 (germline): MNHNS, SASEGT. The CDR3 region is CASRGTSGGTDTQYF. The CDR3 DNA is TGTGCCAGCAGAGGGACTAGCGGAGGCACAGATACGCAGTATTTT.

The chain has TRBV7-6 and TRBJ2-7, with 7 bases lining up with TRBD1. CDR3 length equals 14 residues. The V and J ends lost 1 base and 2 bases, in that order; junction bases with no gene match: 2. The germline CDR1 and CDR2 sequences are SGHVS and FNYEAQ. The CDR3 DNA reads TGTGCCAGCAGCTTAGGGGACAGTACCTACGAGCAGTACTTC. Its translation: CASSLGDSTYEQYF.

The rearrangement links TRBV6-1 to TRBJ1-1, with D tentatively TRBD1 (6 bases). The CDR3 has 13 amino acids. Germline V CDR1 and CDR2: MNHNS, SASEGT. The V end was cut by 5 bases, the J end by 8 bases, with 15 bases between. The CDR3 here is CASSPRGAAEAFF. CDR3 DNA: TGTGCCAGCAGTCCCCGGGGGGCAGCCGAAGCTTTCTTT.

This clone was seen a single time. The V gene is TRBV5-1, the J gene TRBJ1-2; 10 bases line up with TRBD1. The CDR3 length is 13 residues. Per germline, CDR1 SGHRS and CDR2 YFSETQ. The trim removed 7 bases at V and 5 bases at J, leaving 5 bases unmatched. CDR3 region: CASGTGEPYGYTF. CDR3 coding DNA: TGCGCCAGCGGGACAGGGGAGCCTTATGGCTACACCTTC. Full variable domain (outside the CDR3, taken from reference TRBV5-1 and TRBJ1-2): KAGVTQTPRYLIKTRGQQVTLSCSPISGHRSVSWYQQTPGQGLQFLFEYFSETQRNKGNFPGRFSGRQFSNSRSEMNVSTLELGDSALYLCASGTGEPYGYTFGSGTRLTVV.

As DNA, the CDR3 is TGTGCCAGCAGGGAACAGGGTGAAGATACGCAGTATTTT. This encodes CASREQGEDTQYF. This chain links TRBV6-5 with TRBJ2-3, with D possibly being TRBD1 (6 bases). Trimming shortened V by 6 bases and J by 5 bases, and 12 bases separated the two germline ends. The length of the CDR3 is 13 residues. CDR1 MNHEY and CDR2 SVGAGI come from the germline V gene.

The chain couples TRBV9 to TRBJ1-2; no clear D. V dropped 3 bases and J dropped 2 bases, with 8 bases sitting between them. Germline V gene data show CDR1 as SGDLS and CDR2 as YYNGEE. The CDR3 consists of 13 residues. The CDR3 region is CASSAGKNYGYTF. DNA for the CDR3: TGTGCCAGCAGCGCCGGTAAGAACTATGGCTACACCTTC.

V gene TRBV29-1 combines with J gene TRBJ2-1; 15 bases map to TRBD2. Germline CDR1 reads SQVTM; CDR2 reads ANQGSEA. Losses at the gene ends were 7 bases for V and 7 bases for J; bases not matched to a gene: 2. The CDR3 sequence is 13 residues long. The CDR3 bases are TGCAGCGCCGGGACTAGCGGGGGGAATGAGCAGTTCTTC. It is translated as CSAGTSGGNEQFF.

The rearrangement links TRBV27 to TRBJ2-7; 9 bases map to TRBD1. The CDR3 has 17 residues. Germline CDR1 and CDR2: MNHEY and SMNVEV (reference sequence). The ends lost 5 bases at V and 3 bases at J; junction bases unmatched: 14. The CDR3, as DNA: TGTGCCAGCAGTCCGAGACCACAGGGGGCCCATCTCTACGAGCAGTACTTC. Protein sequence: CASSPRPQGAHLYEQYF.

The gene calls are TRBV5-6 and TRBJ2-3; 10 bases are shared with TRBD2. The CDR3 consists of 17 residues. The V and J ends lost 3 bases and 2 bases, in that order; junction bases with no gene match: 9. The germline gives CDR1 SGHDT, CDR2 YYEEEE. In DNA form, the CDR3 reads TGTGCCAGCAGCTCAGGGATACTAGCGGGGCTCACAGATACGCAGTATTTT. Protein: CASSSGILAGLTDTQYF.